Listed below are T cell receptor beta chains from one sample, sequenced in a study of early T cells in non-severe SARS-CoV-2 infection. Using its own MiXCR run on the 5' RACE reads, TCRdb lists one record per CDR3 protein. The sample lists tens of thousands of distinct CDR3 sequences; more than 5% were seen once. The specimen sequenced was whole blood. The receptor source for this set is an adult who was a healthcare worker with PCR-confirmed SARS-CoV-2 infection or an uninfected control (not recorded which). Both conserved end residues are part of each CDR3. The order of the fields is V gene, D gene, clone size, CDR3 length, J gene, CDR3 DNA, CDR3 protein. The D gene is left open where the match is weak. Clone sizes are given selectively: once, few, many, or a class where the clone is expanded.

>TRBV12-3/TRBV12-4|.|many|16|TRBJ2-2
TGTGCCAGCAGTTTGGGTAGATTAGAGAACACCGGGGAGCTGTTTTTT
CASSLGRLENTGELFF
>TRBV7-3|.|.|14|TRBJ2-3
TGTGCCAGCAGCTTACGTAGTAAGATAGATACGCAGTATTTT
CASSLRSKIDTQYF
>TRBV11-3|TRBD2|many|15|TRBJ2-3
TGTGCCAGCAGCTTAGGAGCGGGGAAGGGGGATACGCAGTATTTT
CASSLGAGKGDTQYF
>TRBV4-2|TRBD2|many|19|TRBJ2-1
TGTGCCAGCAGCCAACTATCCCGGCGGGATAGCGGGAGTTACAATGAGCAGTTCTTC
CASSQLSRRDSGSYNEQFF
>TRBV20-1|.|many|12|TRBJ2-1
TGCAGTGCTAGTAAGGGTTCCAATGAGCAGTTCTTC
CSASKGSNEQFF
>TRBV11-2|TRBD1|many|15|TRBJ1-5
TGTGCCAGCAGCGGGGGAACAGGGGACAATCAGCCCCAGCATTTT
CASSGGTGDNQPQHF
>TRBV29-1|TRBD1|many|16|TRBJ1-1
TGCAGCGCCGGCTCCCCCCTGGGGACAGGGGACACTGAAGCTTTCTTT
CSAGSPLGTGDTEAFF
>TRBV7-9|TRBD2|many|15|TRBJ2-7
TGTGCCAGCAGCCTCCCGACTAGCGCGAGGGGAGAGCAGTACTTC
CASSLPTSARGEQYF
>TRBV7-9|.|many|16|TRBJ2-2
TGTGCCAGCAGATCTTCTCGGGACTCTTACACCGGGGAGCTGTTTTTT
CASRSSRDSYTGELFF
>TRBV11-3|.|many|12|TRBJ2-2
TGTGCCAGCAGCTTAGGGGCCGGGGAGCTGTTTTTT
CASSLGAGELFF
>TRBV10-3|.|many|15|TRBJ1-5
TGTGCGATCTCGGACACCAGATATAGCAATCAGCCCCAGCATTTT
CAISDTRYSNQPQHF
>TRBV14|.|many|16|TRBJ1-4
TGTGCCAGCAGCCGCGCCCCCGGCCGTGCTAATGAAAAACTGTTTTTT
CASSRAPGRANEKLFF
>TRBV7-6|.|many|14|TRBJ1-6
TGTGCCAGCAGCTTAGGTACAGGGCATTCACCCCTCCACTTT
CASSLGTGHSPLHF
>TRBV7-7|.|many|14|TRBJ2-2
TGTGCCAGCAGCCCGTTGGGACGAGCCGGGGAGCTGTTTTTT
CASSPLGRAGELFF
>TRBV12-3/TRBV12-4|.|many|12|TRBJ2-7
TGTGCCAGCAGTTTTGGCCCCTACGAGCAGTACTTC
CASSFGPYEQYF
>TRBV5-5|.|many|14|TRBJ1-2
TGTGCCAGCAGCGCCGTTGGTAGCCCCCCAGGCTACACCTTC
CASSAVGSPPGYTF
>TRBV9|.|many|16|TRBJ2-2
TGTGCCAGCAGTCTCTCATCGGGGTTGAACACCGGGGAGCTGTTTTTT
CASSLSSGLNTGELFF
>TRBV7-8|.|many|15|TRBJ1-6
TGTGCCAGCAGCCCAACCACGGGCAGCACTTCACCCCTCCACTTT
CASSPTTGSTSPLHF
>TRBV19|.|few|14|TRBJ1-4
TGTGCCAGTATGCCGAATCTTCGACGGGAAAAACTGTTTTTT
CASMPNLRREKLFF
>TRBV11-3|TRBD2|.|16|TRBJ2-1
TGTGCCAGCAGCTCACGAGACACCGGGACTATTATTGAGCAGTTCTTC
CASSSRDTGTIIEQFF
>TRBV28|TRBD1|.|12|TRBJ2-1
TGTGCCAGCAGGACAGGGGGCACTGAGCAGTTCTTC
CASRTGGTEQFF
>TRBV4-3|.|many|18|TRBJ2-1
TGCGCCAGCAGCCAAGATCTGACAGGCCAGAGCTCCTACAATGAGCAGTTCTTC
CASSQDLTGQSSYNEQFF
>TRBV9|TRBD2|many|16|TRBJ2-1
TGTGCCAGCAGCATGCTAGCGGCGAGCTCCTACAATGAGCAGTTCTTC
CASSMLAASSYNEQFF
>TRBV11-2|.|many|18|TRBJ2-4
TGTGCCAGCAGCTTAGTAAGAGGGGGACGAGTAGCCAAAAACATTCAGTACTTC
CASSLVRGGRVAKNIQYF
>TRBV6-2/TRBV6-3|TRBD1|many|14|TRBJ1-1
TGTGCCAGCAGTTTCTCAGGGGGTCGGCCTGAAGCTTTCTTT
CASSFSGGRPEAFF
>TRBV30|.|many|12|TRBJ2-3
TGTGCCTGGTCTTTGGGCACAGATACGCAGTATTTT
CAWSLGTDTQYF
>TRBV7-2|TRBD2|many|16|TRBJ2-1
TGTGCCAGCAGCTTAGTGGCCAGCGGGAGGCCAGGTGAGCAGTTCTTC
CASSLVASGRPGEQFF
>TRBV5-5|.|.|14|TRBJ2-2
TGTGCCAGCAGCCCCGAGGGGGGGCGGAGAGAGCTGTTTTTT
CASSPEGGRRELFF
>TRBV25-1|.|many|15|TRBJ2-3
TGTGCCAGCAGTGACCAAGGGGCGTTTTCAGATACGCAGTATTTT
CASSDQGAFSDTQYF
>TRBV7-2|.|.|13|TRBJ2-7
TGTGCCAGCACTTCCCGTGTGGGCTACGAGCAGTACTTC
CASTSRVGYEQYF
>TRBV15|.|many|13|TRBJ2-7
TGTGCCACCAGCGGTCCTAGGGCCGACGAGCAGTACTTC
CATSGPRADEQYF
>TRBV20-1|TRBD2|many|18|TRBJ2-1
TGCAGTGCTAGAGATCTTCGACTAGCGGGAGGGCCTACAAATGAGCAGTTCTTC
CSARDLRLAGGPTNEQFF
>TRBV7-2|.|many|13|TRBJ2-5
TGTGCCAGCAGCTCCCAAATCCAAGAGACCCAGTACTTC
CASSSQIQETQYF
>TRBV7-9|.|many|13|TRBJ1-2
TGTGCCAGCAGCTTCCCAGAATTCTATGGCTACACCTTC
CASSFPEFYGYTF
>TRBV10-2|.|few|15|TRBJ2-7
TGCGCCAGCAGTGAGTCGACACTAAGGGCCTACGAGCAGTACTTC
CASSESTLRAYEQYF
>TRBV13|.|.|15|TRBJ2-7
TGTGCCAGCAGCACCTCCGCGGGGGCCAACTACGAGCAGTACTTC
CASSTSAGANYEQYF
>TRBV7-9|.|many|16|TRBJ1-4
TGTGCCATCACGACAGGTGTTCCCCGAATTAATGAAAAACTGTTTTTT
CAITTGVPRINEKLFF
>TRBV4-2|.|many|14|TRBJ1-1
TGTGCCAGCAGGGGACCGGGGGCAAGGACTGAAGCTTTCTTT
CASRGPGARTEAFF
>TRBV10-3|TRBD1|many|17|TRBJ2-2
TGTGCCATCAGTATCACTCTATCGGGGACAGGCACCGGGGAGCTGTTTTTT
CAISITLSGTGTGELFF